This passage covers 19 T cell receptor beta chains from one sample sequenced in a study of blood T cell repertoires in COVID-19 (dated by TCRdb to 2020 to 2021). The method was the immunoSEQ multiplex PCR assay. TCRdb mirrors the immuneACCESS table, restricted to in-frame sequences. Some clones are absent from its copies; in checked studies, under half trace to an unresolved V gene, and the reason for the others is unknown. The sample table shows a few hundred thousand clones, and 80% to 90% are seen once. The top ten clones comprise over 4% of the sample. The material sequenced was PBMCs or T cells enriched from blood (not recorded which). These receptors were collected from a woman aged 30 to 39 who had recovered from COVID-19.

V is TRBV19 and J is TRBJ2-3; TRBD2 matches 7 bases. From germline, CDR1 is LNHDA and CDR2 SQIVND (reference sequence). The CDR3 loop spans 15 amino acids. V shed 4 bases, J shed 4 bases, and the junction held 8 bases outside the gene matches. The CDR3 DNA reads as TGTGCCAGTAGTAATCTAGCGGAGGGGTCAGATACGCAGTATTTT. Protein: CASSNLAEGSDTQYF.

This chain uses TRBV9 with TRBJ2-1; 8 bases are shared with TRBD1. V dropped 7 bases and J dropped 2; count of bases not matched to a gene: 8. This CDR3 has 15 amino acids. Germline V CDR1 and CDR2: SGDLS, YYNGEE. The CDR3 bases are TGTGCCAGCTCGGGGGACAGGACCCCCTACAATGAGCAGTTCTTC. Translating gives CASSGDRTPYNEQFF. The entire variable domain, with the rest obtained from reference TRBV9 and TRBJ2-1, is as follows: DSGVTQTPKHLITATGQRVTLRCSPRSGDLSVYWYQQSLDQGLQFLIQYYNGEERAKGNILERFSAQQFPDLHSELNLSSLELGDSALYFCASSGDRTPYNEQFFGPGTRLTVL.

The V call is TRBV7-9, the J call TRBJ2-7, with TRBD2 as a possible D gene (5 bases). The CDR3 has 16 residues. CDR1 and CDR2 from the germline V gene are SEHNR and FQNEAQ (reference sequence). V lost 5 bases and J lost 4, with 21 bases in between. CDR3: CASSHKVDYTPYEQYF. For the CDR3, the DNA is TGTGCCAGCAGCCACAAGGTAGACTACACGCCTTACGAGCAGTACTTC. Complete variable domain (other parts from reference TRBV7-9 and TRBJ2-7): DTGVSQNPRHKITKRGQNVTFRCDPISEHNRLYWYRQTLGQGPEFLTYFQNEAQLEKSRLLSDRFSAERPKGSFSTLEIQRTEQGDSAMYLCASSHKVDYTPYEQYFGPGTRLTVT.

This rearrangement joins TRBV21-1 to TRBJ1-5; the table names TRBD1, a call not compared with the DNA. TRBV21-1 is labeled a pseudogene. This CDR3 is 23 amino acids long. The CDR3 here is CASSKDSQRDRGKNDLSNQPQHF. The CDR3 nucleotides are TGTGCCAGCAGCAAAGACAGCCAAAGGGACAGAGGCAAGAACGATCTTTCCAATCAGCCCCAGCATTTT.

The chain has TRBV29-1 and TRBJ2-3, with TRBD2 matching 7 bases. This CDR3 has 17 residues. V shed 6 bases and J 0 bases; nucleotides not matched to a gene: 15. Germline V gene lookup returns CDR1 SQVTM and CDR2 ANQGSEA. The CDR3 reads CSVARFSRESSTDTQYF. In DNA form, the CDR3 reads TGCAGCGTCGCCAGATTTTCGCGGGAGTCGAGCACAGATACGCAGTATTTT.

V usage is TRBV2 and J usage is TRBJ1-1; D is ambiguous. Germline V lookup: CDR1 SNHLY, CDR2 FYNNEI. V was trimmed by 5 bases and J by 5 bases, leaving 12 bases between them. The CDR3 has 13 amino acids. The CDR3 reads CASSFKEATEAFF. The CDR3 coding sequence is TGTGCCAGCAGTTTTAAAGAAGCGACTGAAGCTTTCTTT.

This clone came up a few times. The chain is built from TRBV11-2 and TRBJ2-1; 9 nucleotides match TRBD2. J was trimmed by 4 bases and V by 5 bases; bases with no gene match: 6. The CDR3 covers 15 residues. The germline CDR1 and CDR2 sequences are SGHAT and FQNNGV. The CDR3 nucleotides read TGTGCCAGCAGCACAGAAGCGGGAGGATACAATGAGCAGTTCTTC. It encodes CASSTEAGGYNEQFF.

The V call is TRBV27, the J call TRBJ2-2; 9 nucleotides align to TRBD2. With V trimmed by 7 bases and J by 5 bases, 23 bases remained unmatched. The CDR3 has 20 residues. Per the germline V gene, CDR1 is MNHEY and CDR2 is SMNVEV (reference sequence). DNA for the CDR3: TGTGCCAGCACCCTTTTTCCCCCCCAGGGCGCGGGAGGGAGAACCGGGGAGCTGTTTTTT. This gives the protein CASTLFPPQGAGGRTGELFF.

Comment on this clone: The sample contains more than one DNA sequence encoding this CDR3. The gene calls are TRBV19 and TRBJ1-1, with D unclear. With 1 base removed from V and 0 bases from J, the gap between germline ends came to 6 bases. Germline CDR1 reads LNHDA; CDR2 reads SQIVND (reference sequence). There are 14 residues in the CDR3. CDR3 bases: TGTGCCAGTAGTATAGCTGGGCTGAACACTGAAGCTTTCTTT. This gives the protein CASSIAGLNTEAFF.

The chain carries TRBV28 and TRBJ2-1; possible D gene TRBD1, 6 bases. Germline CDR1 and CDR2: MDHEN and SYDVKM. Deletions cut 6 bases from V and 8 bases from J, with 17 bases between. The CDR3 runs 14 residues. CDR3 in DNA: TGTGCCAGCAGGAAAGGGGGTCTTGGGGATGAGCAGTTCTTC. Protein: CASRKGGLGDEQFF.

The J gene is TRBJ2-7, the V gene TRBV5-1; perhaps TRBD1 as D (6 bases). CDR1 and CDR2 (germline): SGHRS, YFSETQ. Trimming stripped 0 bases from V and 6 bases from J, with 10 bases between. CDR3 size: 13 residues. In DNA form, the CDR3 reads TGCGCCAGCAGCTTGGTCGACAGGAGCGAGCAGTACTTC. It translates to CASSLVDRSEQYF.

The V call is TRBV3-1 (or the pseudogene TRBV3-2), the J call TRBJ2-2, with D possibly matching TRBD2 (6 bases). CDR1 is LGHDT, CDR2 YNNKEL, per germline (reference sequence). This CDR3 region has 13 residues. Trimming removed 3 bases from V and 4 bases from J, with 6 bases in between. CDR3 in amino acids: CASSQGGTGELFF. The CDR3 nucleotides read TGTGCCAGCAGCCAGGGGGGCACCGGGGAGCTGTTTTTT.

This rearrangement joins TRBV19 to TRBJ1-1; 11 positions match TRBD1. Germline lookup yields CDR1 LNHDA and CDR2 SQIVND (reference sequence). Unmatched junction bases numbered 7, after V lost 9 bases and J lost 1 base. This CDR3 has 15 residues. The CDR3 nucleotides are TGTGCCAGCCAATTAGGACAGGGGGCGAACACTGAAGCTTTCTTT. Translating gives CASQLGQGANTEAFF. The whole variable domain, remainder taken from reference TRBV19 and TRBJ1-1, is DGGITQSPKYLFRKEGQNVTLSCEQNLNHDAMYWYRQDPGQGLRLIYYSQIVNDFQKGDIAEGYSVSREKKESFPLTVTSAQKNPTAFYLCASQLGQGANTEAFFGQGTRLTVV.

The chain joins TRBV28 to TRBJ1-2; 7 nucleotides align to TRBD1. The CDR3 covers 13 residues. With 5 bases clipped from V and 4 bases from J, the junction kept 4 bases outside the gene matches. Germline values: CDR1 MDHEN, CDR2 SYDVKM. The DNA of the CDR3 is TGTGCCAGCAGTAGGGACAGCCTCTATGGCTACACCTTC. This translates into CASSRDSLYGYTF.

The chain links TRBV14 to TRBJ2-6, with D possibly being TRBD1 (5 bases). Trimming removed 2 bases from V and 0 bases from J, with 14 bases in between. This CDR3 is 18 amino acids long. CDR1 SGHDN and CDR2 FVKESK come from the germline V gene. The CDR3 DNA follows: TGTGCCAGCAGCCAATTACGACAGTCCTACTCTGGGGCCAACGTCCTGACTTTC. Its protein is CASSQLRQSYSGANVLTF.

The chain links TRBV7-6 to TRBJ2-1; no firm D call. Trimming stripped 3 bases from V and 3 bases from J, with 12 bases between. The CDR3 is 15 amino acids. Germline CDR1 reads SGHVS; CDR2 reads FNYEAQ. The CDR3 protein is CASSLYRRDYNEQFF. The CDR3 DNA is TGTGCCAGCAGCTTGTACAGACGAGACTACAATGAGCAGTTCTTC.

This clone appeared a single time. The V call is TRBV4-1, the J call TRBJ2-1; D ambiguous. V was clipped by 5 bases and J by 5 bases, with 7 bases between them. Germline CDR1 MGHRA, CDR2 YSYEKL. CDR3 length: 12 amino acids. As DNA, the CDR3 is TGCGCCAGCAGCGAGTTGGACAATGAGCAGTTCTTC. Translating gives CASSELDNEQFF.

For this clone: Other DNA sequences in this specimen translate into the identical CDR3. The DNA of the CDR3 is TGTGCCAGCTCACCCAGGGGGACGGGGGCCAACGTCCTGACTTTC. This translates into CASSPRGTGANVLTF. V and J are TRBV18 and TRBJ2-6; the match to TRBD1 covers 7 bases. Germline assignment: CDR1 KGHSH and CDR2 LQKENI. After removal of 3 bases from V and 4 bases from J, the junction contained 3 bases not matched to a gene. The CDR3 sequence is 15 residues long.

The rearrangement joins TRBV29-1 to TRBJ2-7, with 9 bases matching TRBD1. V lost 0 bases to trimming and J lost 3 bases; unmatched junction nucleotides: 9. This CDR3 spans 16 amino acids. Germline V gene sequence: CDR1 SQVTM, CDR2 ANQGSEA. The CDR3 sequence: CSVEETGQGINYEQYF. In DNA, the CDR3 is TGCAGCGTTGAAGAAACGGGACAGGGCATAAACTACGAGCAGTACTTC.